This T cell receptor beta chain was retrieved from a study of breast tumors, draining lymph nodes, adjacent tissues. Overall study results and limits: Tumor repertoires ranked between lymph nodes and nontumor tissue in diversity, with V and J gene preferences. Luminal-like breast cancer showed significantly higher tumor–nontumor repertoire similarity than basal-like.

Per germline, CDR1 SQVTM and CDR2 ANQGSEA. Trimming removed 5 bases from V and 7 bases from J, with 15 bases in between. CDR3 size: 13 residues. MiXCR was run by TCRdb on the multiplex PCR reads, yielding one entry per CDR3 protein. The sample consists of 200,000 to 250,000 distinct CDR3 sequences, under 40% of them appearing once. This clonotype has a count of ten or more. Its matching antigen is unknown. Breast cancer patients provided tissue from their axillary draining lymph nodes. The sequenced sample was axillary lymph node tissue. This TCR was recovered from a female donor with breast cancer. Some clones in this sample may be carry-over from other donors' samples. This chain joins TRBV29-1 and TRBJ1-5, with D perhaps TRBD1 (5 bases). CDR3 coding DNA: TGCAGCGTTCGAATGGGGGGAGGACAGCCCCAGCATTTT. Residues: CSVRMGGGQPQHF.